These 31 T cell receptor beta chains were all obtained from the same sample, sequenced in a study of blood T cell repertoires in COVID-19. Sequencing used immunoSEQ multiplex PCR; TCRdb keeps in-frame clones, though not all of them. The repertoire holds some 120,000 clones, with 70% to 75% as singletons. The sequencing sample was made of peripheral blood. These receptors came from a man in his sixties with acute or convalescent COVID-19.

The chain combines TRBV19 with TRBJ2-7; 7 nucleotides line up with TRBD2. The V gene end was trimmed by 3 bases and the J gene end by 3 bases; junction bases not matched to a gene: 8. The CDR3 extends over 15 amino acids. Looked up from germline, CDR1 is LNHDA and CDR2 is SQIVND (reference sequence). CDR3 nucleotides: TGTGCCAGTAGTATTTCCGGGACTAAAGACTACGAGCAGTACTTC. Translated, it gives CASSISGTKDYEQYF.

This clone showed up just once. The chain recombines TRBV7-2 with TRBJ2-7; TRBD1 might be the D (6 bases). CDR3 length: 15 amino acids. Trimming removed 5 bases at V and 2 bases at J, with 16 bases between. The germline V gene encodes CDR1 SGHTA and CDR2 FQGNSA. DNA for the CDR3: TGTGCCAGCAGCCCAAGTAGGGACAAACCCTACGAGCAGTACTTC. This translates into CASSPSRDKPYEQYF.

The chain has TRBV27 and TRBJ2-3; D perhaps matches TRBD2 (7 bases). Germline loops: CDR1 MNHEY, CDR2 SMNVEV (reference sequence). Trimming took off 7 bases at V and 1 base at J, with 12 bases between the two ends. This CDR3 comprises 14 residues. The CDR3 loop is CASKRGGGTDTQYF. The CDR3 bases are TGTGCCAGCAAAAGAGGGGGGGGCACAGATACGCAGTATTTT.

The gene calls are TRBV7-9 and TRBJ2-6, with a possible D match to TRBD2 (5 bases). V shed 2 bases and J shed 0 bases, with 8 bases lying between them. The germline V gene has CDR1 SEHNR and CDR2 FQNEAQ (reference sequence). This CDR3 comprises 16 residues. This CDR3 is CASSLRGGSGANVLTF. CDR3 DNA sequence: TGTGCCAGCAGCTTACGGGGTGGCTCTGGGGCCAACGTCCTGACTTTC. The whole variable domain, filled in from reference TRBV7-9 and TRBJ2-6, reads DTGVSQNPRHKITKRGQNVTFRCDPISEHNRLYWYRQTLGQGPEFLTYFQNEAQLEKSRLLSDRFSAERPKGSFSTLEIQRTEQGDSAMYLCASSLRGGSGANVLTFGAGSRLTVL.

The chain carries TRBV28 and TRBJ1-3, with a possible D match to TRBD1 (6 bases). With 5 bases removed from V and 1 base from J, the gap between germline ends came to 15 bases. In germline, CDR1 is MDHEN, CDR2 SYDVKM. The CDR3 covers 16 residues. As DNA, the CDR3 is TGTGCCAGCAGTCTACTCACAGGGTCTTCTGGAAACACCATATATTTT. This encodes CASSLLTGSSGNTIYF.

A single count supports this clone. The chain carries TRBV7-3 and TRBJ2-3, with 8 bases fitting TRBD2. Germline V CDR1 and CDR2: SGHTA, FQGTGA. V lost 5 bases to trimming and J lost 3 bases; unmatched junction nucleotides: 7. The CDR3 covers 15 residues. The DNA of the CDR3 is TGTGCCAGCAGCCGCAGCGGGGGCGGGACAGATACGCAGTATTTT. Its protein product is CASSRSGGGTDTQYF.

The chain recombines TRBV6-2 or TRBV6-3 with TRBJ2-7; D is perhaps TRBD1 (6 bases). Trimming shortened V by 0 bases and J by 9 bases, and 9 bases separated the two germline ends. The CDR3 runs to 12 residues. Germline V lookup: CDR1 MNHEY, CDR2 SVGEGT. CDR3 DNA: TGTGCCAGCAGTTACTCGCAGGGGAGGCAGTACTTC. Protein product: CASSYSQGRQYF.

The rearrangement links TRBV10-3 to TRBJ1-1; D is unresolved. The CDR3 totals 14 residues. Between the trimmed V and J ends, which lost 0 bases and 2 bases, there was a span of 7 bases. From germline, CDR1 is ENHRY and CDR2 SYGVKD. The CDR3 nucleotides read TGTGCCATCAGTGAGTCGAGGTATAACACTGAAGCTTTCTTT. This sequence encodes CAISESRYNTEAFF.

The chain is built from TRBV18 and TRBJ2-1; D perhaps matches TRBD2 (6 bases). V dropped 3 bases and J dropped 7 bases, with 13 bases sitting between them. This CDR3 comprises 14 residues. Germline lookup yields CDR1 KGHSH and CDR2 LQKENI. The CDR3 reads CASSPEEGWNEQFF. The DNA of the CDR3 is TGTGCCAGCTCACCGGAGGAGGGATGGAATGAGCAGTTCTTC.

The chain joins TRBV19 to TRBJ2-2; TRBD2 matches 7 bases. The CDR3 runs to 16 residues. The V gene's germline CDR1 is LNHDA and CDR2 SQIVND (reference sequence). J gave up 6 bases and V 6 bases, and 13 bases lay outside the gene matches. The CDR3 coding sequence is TGTGCCAGTAGCCCTCCCGGGCGGGAGACGGCCGGGGAGCTGTTTTTT. This translates into CASSPPGRETAGELFF.

This clone came up once. The chain carries TRBV6-1 and TRBJ2-2, with TRBD2 matching 10 bases. This CDR3 comprises 17 residues. The ends lost 1 base at V and 1 base at J; junction bases unmatched: 3. The germline gives CDR1 MNHNS, CDR2 SASEGT. CDR3 DNA: TGTGCCAGCAGTGAAGAACGGACTAGCGGGAACACCGGGGAGCTGTTTTTT. Translation: CASSEERTSGNTGELFF.

For this clone: Other DNA sequences of this sample code for an identical CDR3. V is TRBV9 and J is TRBJ2-2; possibly TRBD2 for D (6 bases). This CDR3 contains 16 residues. V lost 3 bases to trimming and J lost 0 bases, with 12 bases between them. Per the germline V gene, CDR1 is SGDLS and CDR2 is YYNGEE. The CDR3 region has the DNA TGTGCCAGCAGCGGACCGGGGGTTGCGAACACCGGGGAGCTGTTTTTT. This translates into CASSGPGVANTGELFF.

The chain joins TRBV19 to TRBJ2-1; TRBD2 matches 8 bases. Germline V gene data show CDR1 as LNHDA and CDR2 as SQIVND (reference sequence). This CDR3 has 15 amino acids. V lost 3 bases and J lost 2; bases outside the gene matches: 3. CDR3 sequence reads: CASSMGLDTYNEQFF. CDR3 bases: TGTGCCAGTAGTATGGGACTAGACACCTACAATGAGCAGTTCTTC.

V is TRBV5-1 and J is TRBJ1-2; TRBD1 agrees at 8 bases. CDR3 length: 14 amino acids. V shed 2 bases and J 5 bases; nucleotides not matched to a gene: 5. Germline lookup yields CDR1 SGHRS and CDR2 YFSETQ. The CDR3 region is CASSFSTGDYGYTF. In DNA, the CDR3 is TGCGCCAGCAGCTTCTCGACAGGGGATTATGGCTACACCTTC.

The V and J genes are TRBV10-3 and TRBJ1-2; D may be TRBD1 (5 bases). This CDR3 has 13 residues. Trimming left V 2 bases short and J 5 bases short, with 9 bases between. CDR1 is ENHRY and CDR2 is SYGVKD in the germline V gene. DNA of the CDR3: TGTGCCATCAGTGAGGGGGAGGGGTATGGCTACACCTTC. Residues: CAISEGEGYGYTF.

The chain employs TRBV11-2 and TRBJ1-2, with 9 bases aligning to TRBD1. Germline V lookup: CDR1 SGHAT, CDR2 FQNNGV. The ends lost 4 bases at V and 4 bases at J; junction bases unmatched: 7. This CDR3 comprises 15 residues. The CDR3 reads CASSSLTGGAYGYTF. DNA of the CDR3: TGTGCCAGCAGCTCTTTAACAGGGGGCGCCTATGGCTACACCTTC. Full variable domain (rest looked up from reference TRBV11-2 and TRBJ1-2): EAGVAQSPRYKIIEKRQSVAFWCNPISGHATLYWYQQILGQGPKLLIQFQNNGVVDDSQLPKDRFSAERLKGVDSTLKIQPAKLEDSAVYLCASSSLTGGAYGYTFGSGTRLTVV.

The chain combines TRBV5-1 with TRBJ2-1; D is possibly TRBD1 (5 bases). V dropped 0 bases and J dropped 4 bases, with 5 bases sitting between them. The CDR3 totals 13 residues. Germline V gives CDR1 SGHRS, CDR2 YFSETQ. The CDR3 reads CASSLDRYNEQFF. CDR3 nucleotide sequence: TGCGCCAGCAGCTTGGACAGGTACAATGAGCAGTTCTTC. The full variable domain, completed using reference TRBV5-1 and TRBJ2-1, is KAGVTQTPRYLIKTRGQQVTLSCSPISGHRSVSWYQQTPGQGLQFLFEYFSETQRNKGNFPGRFSGRQFSNSRSEMNVSTLELGDSALYLCASSLDRYNEQFFGPGTRLTVL.

The V gene is TRBV2, the J gene TRBJ1-5, with D possibly matching TRBD1 (5 bases). Germline V gene data show CDR1 as SNHLY and CDR2 as FYNNEI. The CDR3 spans 14 residues. V lost 3 bases to trimming and J lost 6 bases, with 12 bases between them. In DNA form, the CDR3 reads TGTGCCAGCAGTGAGGGCCAGGGAAGTCAGCCCCAGCATTTT. It specifies CASSEGQGSQPQHF.

In this sample, this clone turned up a few times. The gene calls are TRBV2 and TRBJ2-2; 8 bases are shared with TRBD2. The J segment lost 8 bases and the V segment lost 6 bases, leaving 14 bases of the junction unmatched. Germline values: CDR1 SNHLY, CDR2 FYNNEI. The CDR3 extends over 16 amino acids. The CDR3 sequence is CASSWVLAGGKGELFF. For the CDR3, the DNA is TGTGCCAGCAGCTGGGTCCTAGCGGGCGGGAAGGGGGAGCTGTTTTTT.

The V and J genes are TRBV14 and TRBJ1-1; perhaps TRBD1 as D (5 bases). This CDR3 has 16 residues. Trimming took 4 bases from V and 4 from J, leaving 19 bases between them. In germline, CDR1 is SGHDN, CDR2 FVKESK. In DNA, the CDR3 is TGTGCCAGCAGCCCCCCGGGTGGCAGTAGGGGCACTGAAGCTTTCTTT. Translation: CASSPPGGSRGTEAFF.

This sequence joins TRBV6-5 and TRBJ1-4; TRBD1 is a possible D gene (5 bases). CDR1 is MNHEY and CDR2 is SVGAGI in the germline V gene. There are 15 residues in the CDR3. V lost 2 bases and J lost 7, with 14 bases in between. Here the CDR3 DNA reads TGTGCCAGCAGTTACGGGGGGACGTTCGGTGAAAAACTGTTTTTT. It is translated as CASSYGGTFGEKLFF.

The chain employs TRBV9 and TRBJ1-5; D ambiguous. This CDR3 has 14 residues. Germline lookup yields CDR1 SGDLS and CDR2 YYNGEE. Trimming pared 0 bases from V and 4 bases from J, leaving 8 bases between. The DNA of the CDR3 is TGTGCCAGCAGCGTAGATGGAGGGAATCAGCCCCAGCATTTT. Its translation: CASSVDGGNQPQHF.

This chain uses TRBV24-1 with TRBJ2-1; the D gene is possibly TRBD1 (5 bases). The CDR3 contains 17 residues. V shed 3 bases and J shed 0 bases, with 14 bases lying between them. Germline CDR1 reads KGHDR; CDR2 reads SFDVKD. The CDR3 loop is CATSDRGSVSSYNEQFF. CDR3 bases: TGTGCCACCAGTGATAGGGGTAGTGTGAGCTCCTACAATGAGCAGTTCTTC.

The chain carries TRBV18 and TRBJ1-2, with D maybe TRBD1 (6 bases). The CDR3 is 13 amino acids. Germline V gene data show CDR1 as KGHSH and CDR2 as LQKENI. V lost 3 bases and J 2 bases, leaving 7 bases between the germline ends. This chain's CDR3 is CASSPGQNYGYTF. The CDR3 coding sequence is TGTGCCAGCTCACCTGGACAGAACTATGGCTACACCTTC.

The chain couples TRBV19 to TRBJ1-1; 7 nucleotides agree with TRBD1. The CDR3 covers 13 residues. Trimming cost V 4 bases and J 6 bases; bases outside gene matches: 5. In germline, CDR1 is LNHDA, CDR2 SQIVND (reference sequence). In nucleotides, the CDR3 is TGTGCCAGTAGTAACAGGGGAAGGGCTGAAGCTTTCTTT. This codes for CASSNRGRAEAFF.

The chain links TRBV6-5 to TRBJ1-3, with D perhaps TRBD1 (5 bases). This CDR3 has 14 residues. The germline V and J ends were trimmed by 2 bases and 0 bases, with 5 bases remaining between them. Germline values: CDR1 MNHEY, CDR2 SVGAGI. The CDR3 region has the DNA TGTGCCAGCAGTTACCAGGGCTCTGGAAACACCATATATTTT. This encodes CASSYQGSGNTIYF.

This chain uses TRBV11-3 with TRBJ1-5; unclear D gene. CDR1 and CDR2 (germline): SGHNT, YENEEA. The CDR3 is 13 residues long. Trimming took off 3 bases at V and 6 bases at J, with 9 bases between the two ends. In DNA, the CDR3 is TGTGCCAGCAGCTTGGGAGCTAGTCAGCCCCAGCATTTT. Translated: CASSLGASQPQHF.

In this sample, this clone turned up a few times. The chain joins TRBV12-3 or TRBV12-4 to TRBJ1-1; D ambiguous. V was shortened by 3 bases and J by 7 bases, with 9 bases between the two germline ends. The CDR3 totals 12 residues. The CDR3 sequence: CASSFREFEAFF. DNA for the CDR3: TGTGCCAGCAGTTTCCGGGAATTTGAAGCTTTCTTT.

The gene calls are TRBV6-5 and TRBJ2-7; TRBD1 aligns across 8 bases. The trim removed 8 bases at V and 3 bases at J, leaving 12 bases unmatched. The CDR3 consists of 15 residues. Per germline, CDR1 MNHEY and CDR2 SVGAGI. CDR3 nucleotides: TGTGCCAGCTCCGAACACAGGGGGAAGAGCTACGAGCAGTACTTC. It codes for CASSEHRGKSYEQYF.

The V call is TRBV20-1, the J call TRBJ2-7; 9 bases fit TRBD1. V was pared by 5 bases and J by 8 bases, with 4 bases of the junction left unmatched. Germline CDR1 reads DFQATT; CDR2 reads SNEGSKA (reference sequence). The CDR3 is 11 residues long. CDR3 amino acids: CSAGGQGQQYF. The CDR3 DNA follows: TGCAGTGCTGGGGGACAGGGACAGCAGTACTTC.

The chain uses TRBV7-8 and TRBJ1-1; D is possibly TRBD1 (6 bases). There are 14 residues in the CDR3. CDR1 is SGHVS and CDR2 is FQNEAQ in the germline V gene. The V gene lost 7 bases and the J gene lost 1 base, with 13 bases spanning the gap. CDR3 DNA sequence: TGTGCCAGCACCAAAAGGGGGGGGAACACTGAAGCTTTCTTT. Protein sequence: CASTKRGGNTEAFF.